This note documents a single T cell receptor (beta chain) sequence. The data were obtained in a study of blood T cell repertoires in COVID-19. TCRdb's copy holds only in-frame clones and misses some; the assay was immunoSEQ multiplex PCR. The sample lists tens of thousands of clones; approximately 83% were seen once. This CDR3 has 13 residues. Germline-derived CDR1 and CDR2 are MNHNY and SVGAGI (reference sequence). Germline trimming cut 6 bases from V and 6 bases from J; bases unmatched to any gene: 6. This TCR was recovered from a woman of 80 years or more with acute or convalescent COVID-19. The sequencing sample was made of peripheral blood. V gene TRBV6-6 combines with J gene TRBJ1-2; 8 nucleotides align to TRBD1. The CDR3 spells CASRNDRGHGYTF. CDR3 nucleotides: TGTGCCAGCAGGAATGACAGGGGACATGGCTACACCTTC.